This entry lists 26 T cell receptor beta chains sequenced from one sample in a study of CD8 T cells in ankylosing spondylitis. Study results and caveats: Apparently characteristic of ankylosing spondylitis blood was a TCR beta motif (about eight highly homologous variants).

For these receptors, no antigen is known. MiXCR, run by TCRdb on the 5' RACE reads, gives a single entry per CDR3 protein. The data hold some 450,000 distinct CDR3 sequences, with 15% to 20% observed a single time. Material: blood, either unsorted or a sorted T cell fraction (not recorded which). These receptors all stem from a male donor with ankylosing spondylitis.

CDR3 region: CSASLLLAGQSTDTQYF. In DNA, the CDR3 is TGCAGTGCTAGTCTCCTACTAGCGGGACAAAGCACAGATACGCAGTATTTT. The V call is TRBV20-1, the J call TRBJ2-3; 10 positions agree with TRBD2. The CDR3 sequence is 17 residues long. Germline V gives CDR1 DFQATT, CDR2 SNEGSKA (reference sequence). Trimming at V came to 3 bases and at J to 0 bases, leaving 9 bases not matched to a gene.

The chain employs TRBV25-1 and TRBJ1-5; D is possibly TRBD1 (6 bases). Trimming cost V 5 bases and J 5 bases, with 7 bases left between them. Germline V gene lookup returns CDR1 MGHDK and CDR2 SYGVNS. The CDR3 extends over 12 amino acids. The chain's CDR3 is CASSWTDQPQHF. The CDR3 nucleotides read TGTGCCAGCAGTTGGACAGATCAGCCCCAGCATTTT.

This clonotype occurred a few times. The chain has TRBV6-1 and TRBJ1-1; D not certain. This CDR3 spans 13 amino acids. V gave up 6 bases and J gave up 0 bases, with 8 bases separating them. The germline V gene encodes CDR1 MNHNS and CDR2 SASEGT. CDR3 region: CASSSSLNTEAFF. Written as DNA, the CDR3 is TGTGCCAGCAGCTCGAGTTTGAACACTGAAGCTTTCTTT.

The table lists this clonotype with a few counts. The chain joins TRBV5-1 to TRBJ2-7, with unresolved D. The CDR3 sequence is 13 residues long. Per germline, CDR1 SGHRS and CDR2 YFSETQ. The V gene lost 4 bases and the J gene lost 5 bases, with 13 bases spanning the gap. CDR3 DNA sequence: TGCGCCAGCAGCCGCTCCCGGTCCCACGAGCAGTACTTC. It specifies CASSRSRSHEQYF.

This clonotype appeared a few times. V gene TRBV5-1 combines with J gene TRBJ1-1; D is ambiguous. V gave up 4 bases and J gave up 0 bases, with 10 bases separating them. This CDR3 is 14 amino acids long. Germline CDR1 reads SGHRS; CDR2 reads YFSETQ. The chain's CDR3 is CASSQDGMNTEAFF. CDR3 nucleotides: TGCGCCAGCAGCCAGGACGGGATGAACACTGAAGCTTTCTTT.

The CDR3 region is CASSSPGRTSYEQYF. The CDR3 nucleotides read TGTGCCAGCAGTTCCCCCGGGCGGACTTCCTACGAGCAGTACTTC. The rearrangement links TRBV6-5 to TRBJ2-7; D might be TRBD2 (5 bases). V lost 4 bases to trimming and J lost 1 base, with 14 bases between them. The CDR3 covers 15 residues. Per germline, CDR1 MNHEY and CDR2 SVGAGI.

Only a few counts were recorded for this clonotype. The chain joins TRBV2 to TRBJ1-2, with 7 bases identical to TRBD1. Germline loops: CDR1 SNHLY, CDR2 FYNNEI. V was pared by 8 bases and J by 3 bases, with 3 bases of the junction left unmatched. This CDR3 region has 12 residues. CDR3 sequence reads: CASGDRDYGYTF. DNA for the CDR3: TGTGCCAGCGGCGACAGGGACTATGGCTACACCTTC.

V gene TRBV6-1 combines with J gene TRBJ2-4; TRBD2 is a possible D gene (5 bases). CDR3 length: 16 residues. CDR1 MNHNS and CDR2 SASEGT come from the germline V gene. Trimming stripped 0 bases from V and 6 bases from J, with 15 bases between. In nucleotides, the CDR3 is TGTGCCAGCAGTGAAGCTGGTAGAGGGTCGGGAAACATTCAGTACTTC. Amino acids: CASSEAGRGSGNIQYF.

This chain connects TRBV12-3 or TRBV12-4 to TRBJ1-2, with D possibly being TRBD1 (6 bases). V lost 7 bases to trimming and J lost 6 bases, with 18 bases between them. The CDR3 loop spans 14 amino acids. The CDR3 nucleotides read TGTGCCAGCACAAGCTGGGGGGGGGCTGATGGCTACACCTTC. Protein: CASTSWGGADGYTF.

This rearrangement joins TRBV28 to TRBJ1-4; tentatively, D is TRBD1 (6 bases). V lost 6 bases to trimming and J lost 7 bases, with 15 bases between them. The CDR3 has 14 amino acids. The germline gives CDR1 MDHEN, CDR2 SYDVKM. The CDR3 DNA reads TGTGCCAGCAGCTCCCTGGGGGCAGGTGAAAAACTGTTTTTT. This gives the protein CASSSLGAGEKLFF.

V and J are TRBV2 and TRBJ2-5, with D possibly TRBD2 on 5 matching bases. This CDR3 has 15 amino acids. Germline V gene sequence: CDR1 SNHLY, CDR2 FYNNEI. V was pared by 6 bases and J by 1 base, with 15 bases between. The CDR3 DNA follows: TGTGCCAGCAGAGACGGGGTACCGGTCCAAGAGACCCAGTACTTC. Its translation: CASRDGVPVQETQYF.

This chain uses TRBV9 with TRBJ1-6; D is unclear. The germline CDR1 and CDR2 sequences are SGDLS and YYNGEE. This CDR3 region has 14 residues. The V gene lost 0 bases and the J gene lost 8 bases, with 9 bases spanning the gap. The CDR3 spells CASSVGGPDSPLHF. CDR3 DNA sequence: TGTGCCAGCAGCGTAGGAGGCCCCGATTCACCCCTCCACTTT.

The CDR3 reads CASSFGGTSQETQYF. CDR3 bases: TGTGCCAGCAGCTTTGGAGGCACCTCCCAAGAGACCCAGTACTTC. This chain uses TRBV7-7 with TRBJ2-5; D is possibly TRBD2 (5 bases). Trimming removed 3 bases at V and 1 base at J, with 12 bases between. The CDR3 extends over 15 amino acids. Germline loops: CDR1 SSHAT, CDR2 FNYEAQ (reference sequence).

This chain uses TRBV6-2 or TRBV6-3 with TRBJ1-2, with D unresolved. The CDR3 is 11 residues long. With 5 bases removed from V and 7 bases from J, the gap between germline ends came to 8 bases. Germline loops: CDR1 MNHEY, CDR2 SVGEGT. The CDR3 sequence: CASSRSGGYTF. The CDR3 region has the DNA TGTGCCAGCAGTCGAAGCGGTGGCTACACCTTC.

This clonotype came up a few times. The chain combines TRBV11-2 with TRBJ2-1; TRBD2 matches at 13 bases. V was pared by 2 bases and J by 1 base, with 5 bases of the junction left unmatched. The CDR3 loop spans 18 amino acids. Germline-derived CDR1 and CDR2 are SGHAT and FQNNGV. The CDR3 region is CASSLYATSGRSYNEQFF. In DNA, the CDR3 is TGTGCCAGCAGCTTATACGCGACTAGCGGGAGGTCCTACAATGAGCAGTTCTTC.

This clonotype was detected only a few times. The chain uses TRBV4-1 and TRBJ2-7, with D uncertain. The ends were cut back, 3 bases at V and 0 bases at J, with 15 bases in the middle. The length of the CDR3 is 16 residues. Germline V gives CDR1 MGHRA, CDR2 YSYEKL. CDR3 loop: CASSQGGSGSSYEQYF. In DNA, the CDR3 is TGCGCCAGCAGCCAGGGTGGCTCCGGAAGCTCCTACGAGCAGTACTTC.

This clonotype was recorded at least ten times. The CDR3, as DNA: TGTGCCATCAGCCCACAGGGATCCAACACTGAAGCTTTCTTT. It codes for CAISPQGSNTEAFF. This rearrangement joins TRBV10-3 to TRBJ1-1; D is perhaps TRBD1 (6 bases). The ends were cut back, 6 bases at V and 2 bases at J, with 13 bases in the middle. Germline-derived CDR1 and CDR2 are ENHRY and SYGVKD. The CDR3 consists of 14 residues.

V gene TRBV2 combines with J gene TRBJ2-7; perhaps TRBD2 as D (6 bases). CDR1 and CDR2 from the germline V gene are SNHLY and FYNNEI. Between the trimmed V and J ends, which lost 2 bases and 2 bases, there was a span of 10 bases. This CDR3 comprises 14 residues. CDR3 DNA: TGTGCCAGCAGTGAAATCGGGGGAGCCTACGAGCAGTACTTC. It codes for CASSEIGGAYEQYF.

This rearrangement joins TRBV6-1 to TRBJ1-3, with unresolved D. This CDR3 spans 14 amino acids. Germline V gene lookup returns CDR1 MNHNS and CDR2 SASEGT. Trimming pared 5 bases from V and 3 bases from J, leaving 11 bases between. The CDR3 DNA follows: TGTGCCAGCAGTACCCTACTGGGTGGAAACACCATATATTTT. This codes for CASSTLLGGNTIYF.

The V and J genes are TRBV28 and TRBJ2-5, with 7 bases identical to TRBD1. The CDR3 covers 16 residues. V was clipped by 7 bases and J by 2 bases; unmatched bases: 13. Germline loops: CDR1 MDHEN, CDR2 SYDVKM. The CDR3 loop is CASTTQGVRVQETQYF. Here the CDR3 DNA reads TGTGCCAGCACTACCCAGGGGGTAAGGGTTCAAGAGACCCAGTACTTC.

This clonotype was seen only a few times. The chain is built from TRBV5-1 and TRBJ2-3; 7 bases match TRBD2. Trimming cost V 1 base and J 6 bases; bases outside gene matches: 11. This CDR3 has 16 amino acids. Per germline, CDR1 SGHRS and CDR2 YFSETQ. CDR3 bases: TGCGCCAGCAGCTTGAACAGCTGGAGGGGAGGGGATACGCAGTATTTT. Translating it yields CASSLNSWRGGDTQYF.

This clonotype was found a few times. The chain has TRBV24-1 and TRBJ2-5; D might be TRBD1 or TRBD2, each matching 5 bases. In germline, CDR1 is KGHDR, CDR2 SFDVKD. V lost 3 bases and J 4 bases, leaving 14 bases between the germline ends. This CDR3 region has 15 residues. The CDR3 coding sequence is TGTGCCACCAGTGATGGGGGTTCCCCCCCAGAGACCCAGTACTTC. It encodes CATSDGGSPPETQYF.

The chain carries TRBV3-1 and TRBJ1-6, with TRBD1 matching 8 bases. With 5 bases clipped from V and 0 bases from J, the junction kept 3 bases outside the gene matches. Germline V gene sequence: CDR1 LGHDT, CDR2 YNNKEL (reference sequence). The CDR3 extends over 16 amino acids. CDR3 sequence: CASSYGQGSYNSPLHF. CDR3 coding DNA: TGTGCCAGCAGCTACGGACAGGGCTCCTATAATTCACCCCTCCACTTT.

The chain couples TRBV9 to TRBJ2-1, with a possible D match to TRBD2 (6 bases). This CDR3 is 15 amino acids long. V lost 4 bases to trimming and J lost 7 bases, with 18 bases between them. Germline CDR1 SGDLS, CDR2 YYNGEE. CDR3 loop: CASSPFLGGRNEQFF. CDR3 bases: TGTGCCAGCAGCCCTTTTCTGGGGGGTCGAAATGAGCAGTTCTTC.

This clonotype was seen ten or more times. The chain carries TRBV6-2 or TRBV6-3 and TRBJ2-4; D could derive from TRBD1 or TRBD2 (5 bases each). The CDR3 is 17 residues long. Trimming stripped 6 bases from V and 1 base from J, with 19 bases between. Germline V gene sequence: CDR1 MNHEY, CDR2 SVGEGT. CDR3 nucleotides: TGTGCCAGCAGCCGGACCCCGGGGCCGTGGGCCAAAAACATTCAGTACTTC. This encodes CASSRTPGPWAKNIQYF.

This clonotype turned up a few times. The V call is TRBV5-1, the J call TRBJ1-2; 9 bases fit TRBD1. V lost 0 bases and J lost 8; bases outside the gene matches: 5. This CDR3 has 14 residues. Germline CDR1 is SGHRS and CDR2 is YFSETQ. CDR3 DNA: TGCGCCAGCAGCTTGGGGGGACAGGGTCGCGGCTACACCTTC. It encodes CASSLGGQGRGYTF. The full variable domain, rest sourced from reference TRBV5-1 and TRBJ1-2, is KAGVTQTPRYLIKTRGQQVTLSCSPISGHRSVSWYQQTPGQGLQFLFEYFSETQRNKGNFPGRFSGRQFSNSRSEMNVSTLELGDSALYLCASSLGGQGRGYTFGSGTRLTVV.